This TCR beta chain came from a study of blood T cell repertoires in COVID-19. Across the study: The United States, Italy and Spain were the sources of the acute and convalescent COVID-19 samples. T cells, B-cell-depleted T cells, or PBMCs provided the cDNA or gDNA that served as material.

Authors' methods: It was from reference gene primer amplification that nucleated cell counts were estimated. TCRdb's table, derived via immunoSEQ multiplex PCR, lists solely in-frame clones and lacks some. That table supplies the V and J calls and clone size; D and trimming were determined from the DNA. In the table there are about 110,000 clones, 80% to 90% of which are singletons. Sequenced input: peripheral blood. The sequence was obtained from a human donor in a cohort sampled during active COVID-19.

The chain's CDR3 is CASSPELNSPLHF. Here the CDR3 DNA reads TGTGCCAGCAGTCCCGAACTAAATTCACCCCTCCACTTT. The chain joins TRBV28 to TRBJ1-6; D gene unclear. From germline, CDR1 is MDHEN and CDR2 SYDVKM. The CDR3 consists of 13 residues. Between the trimmed V and J ends, which lost 5 bases and 7 bases, there was a span of 9 bases.